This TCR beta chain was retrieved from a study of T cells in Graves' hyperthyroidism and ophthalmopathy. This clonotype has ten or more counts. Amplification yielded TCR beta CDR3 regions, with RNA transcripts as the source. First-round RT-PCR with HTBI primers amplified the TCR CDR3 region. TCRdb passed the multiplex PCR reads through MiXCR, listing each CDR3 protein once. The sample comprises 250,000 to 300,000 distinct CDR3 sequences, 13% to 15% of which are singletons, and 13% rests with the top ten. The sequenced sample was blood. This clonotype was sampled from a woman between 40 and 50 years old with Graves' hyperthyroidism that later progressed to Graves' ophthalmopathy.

The DNA for the CDR3 is TGTGCCAGCTCACCATTCAGGGGGCTAGGGAACACTGAAGCTTTCTTT. Protein: CASSPFRGLGNTEAFF. This chain connects TRBV18 to TRBJ1-1; 8 nucleotides line up with TRBD1. Trimming took 2 bases from V and 1 from J; bases not matched to a gene: 6. This CDR3 comprises 16 residues. Per the germline V gene, CDR1 is KGHSH and CDR2 is LQKENI.